These 23 T cell receptor beta chains originate from one sample sequenced in a study of cytomegalovirus exposure and HLA in healthy donors. PCR involved 60 Vbeta and 13 Jbeta primers. This table comes from immunoSEQ multiplex PCR, and its TCRdb copy is limited to in-frame clones, with some not included. The sample holds about 62,000 clones; roughly 86% are singletons and the top ten take about 1.5%. Sequencing used PBMCs. These receptors were collected from a man aged 18-30 years in good health and CMV-seronegative.

Details on this clone: Other DNA sequences in the same sample also yield this CDR3. The genes are TRBV6-1 and TRBJ2-4; D not certain. Germline V CDR1 and CDR2: MNHNS, SASEGT. This CDR3 contains 12 residues. V was cut by 4 bases and J by 8 bases, with 9 bases left in between. The chain's CDR3 is CASSVWQDIQYF. CDR3 nucleotides: TGTGCCAGCAGTGTCTGGCAGGACATTCAGTACTTC.

The sample holds a few counts of this clone. As DNA, the CDR3 is TGCAGCGTTGAAAGGGCAGGGGGCTCGGAGACCCAGTACTTC. Residues: CSVERAGGSETQYF. The V gene is TRBV29-1, the J gene TRBJ2-5; 8 nucleotides line up with TRBD1. Per germline, CDR1 SQVTM and CDR2 ANQGSEA. The CDR3 is 14 amino acids. J gave up 5 bases and V 2 bases, and 7 bases lay outside the gene matches.

The chain is built from TRBV18 and TRBJ1-4; 9 bases are shared with TRBD1. With 2 bases clipped from V and 10 bases from J, the junction kept 2 bases outside the gene matches. The CDR3 loop spans 13 amino acids. Germline CDR1 reads KGHSH; CDR2 reads LQKENI. The chain's CDR3 is CASSPDRGGKLFF. CDR3 nucleotide sequence: TGTGCCAGCTCACCAGACAGGGGGGGAAAACTGTTTTTT. Looking up the rest from reference TRBV18 and TRBJ1-4 gives the full variable domain: NAGVMQNPRHLVRRRGQEARLRCSPMKGHSHVYWYRQLPEEGLKFMVYLQKENIIDESGMPKERFSAEFPKEGPSILRIQQVVRGDSAAYFCASSPDRGGKLFFGSGTQLSVL.

V is TRBV5-4 and J is TRBJ2-2, with D perhaps matching TRBD1 (5 bases). This CDR3 contains 14 residues. Germline loops: CDR1 SGHNT, CDR2 YYREEE (reference sequence). V was shortened by 0 bases and J by 7 bases, with 10 bases between the two germline ends. CDR3 sequence: CASSLGGAIGELFF. The CDR3 DNA follows: TGTGCCAGCAGCTTGGGTGGGGCGATCGGGGAGCTGTTTTTT.

The rearrangement uses TRBV28 and TRBJ2-7; a possible D gene is TRBD2 (6 bases). This CDR3 is built from 14 residues. V gave up 8 bases and J gave up 0 bases, with 14 bases separating them. Germline V lookup: CDR1 MDHEN, CDR2 SYDVKM. CDR3 residues: CASLALRDSYEQYF. The DNA for the CDR3 is TGTGCCAGCCTAGCGTTGCGGGACTCCTACGAGCAGTACTTC.

Points on this clone: Germline is not matched at one junction end, which may reflect a read error. The rearrangement joins TRBV29-1 to TRBJ2-5; the D gene is possibly TRBD1 (5 bases). In germline, CDR1 is SQVTM, CDR2 ANQGSEA. CDR3 length: 12 residues. CDR3 coding DNA: TGCAGCATTGACGACAGCCAAGAGACCCAGTACTTC. Amino acids: CSIDDSQETQYF.

This clone appeared a single time. The rearrangement uses TRBV10-1 and TRBJ2-5; perhaps TRBD1 as D (7 bases). The CDR3 covers 15 residues. CDR1 is WNHNN and CDR2 is SYGVQD in the germline V gene (reference sequence). The V and J ends lost 5 bases and 5 bases respectively, with 18 bases between them. CDR3 sequence reads: CASSQGDFQRETQYF. The CDR3 nucleotides are TGCGCCAGCAGTCAGGGGGACTTCCAGAGGGAGACCCAGTACTTC.

This clone has only one observation. This chain connects TRBV29-1 to TRBJ2-2, with 7 bases aligning to TRBD1. The ends lost 1 base at V and 5 bases at J; junction bases unmatched: 4. The CDR3 runs to 14 residues. Per the germline V gene, CDR1 is SQVTM and CDR2 is ANQGSEA. The CDR3 DNA follows: TGCAGCGTTGAAGCCCTCAGGGGGACCGGGGAGCTGTTTTTT. Translated, it gives CSVEALRGTGELFF.

The rearrangement joins TRBV20-1 to TRBJ2-5; D is perhaps TRBD1 (5 bases). Near its end, the DNA agrees better with TRBJ2-7, so the J call may be wrong. Germline-derived CDR1 and CDR2 are DFQATT and SNEGSKA (reference sequence). CDR3 size: 11 residues. In DNA form, the CDR3 reads TGCAGTGCTCTGACAGTCTACGAGCAGTACTTC. Encoded protein: CSALTVYEQYF.

The count of this clone is one. The rearrangement joins TRBV6-4 to TRBJ1-6; the D gene is possibly TRBD1 (5 bases). The CDR3 sequence is 16 residues long. The germline V and J ends were trimmed by 4 bases and 10 bases, with 20 bases remaining between them. CDR1 MRHNA and CDR2 SNTAGT come from the germline V gene. CDR3 protein: CASSGRQGTIGSPLHF. As DNA, the CDR3 is TGTGCCAGCAGTGGACGCCAGGGTACGATCGGCTCACCCCTCCACTTT.

The chain carries TRBV7-8 and TRBJ1-5; D not resolved. The CDR3 contains 13 residues. Per the germline V gene, CDR1 is SGHVS and CDR2 is FQNEAQ. V shed 5 bases and J shed 10 bases, with 15 bases lying between them. Here the CDR3 DNA reads TGTGCCAGCAGCCTGGTGTACGGAGATCCCCAGCATTTT. It encodes CASSLVYGDPQHF.

V usage is TRBV28 and J usage is TRBJ2-7; 9 nucleotides match TRBD1. With 4 bases clipped from V and 1 base from J, the junction kept 8 bases outside the gene matches. Germline CDR1 and CDR2: MDHEN and SYDVKM. The CDR3 extends over 16 amino acids. The CDR3 coding sequence is TGTGCCAGCAGTTCCCAACCGGGACAGGGATCCTACGAGCAGTACTTC. Amino acid sequence: CASSSQPGQGSYEQYF.

V gene TRBV9 combines with J gene TRBJ1-1; D ambiguous. Trimming removed 5 bases from V and 2 bases from J, with 13 bases in between. Per germline, CDR1 SGDLS and CDR2 YYNGEE. This CDR3 comprises 14 residues. The CDR3 DNA is TGTGCCAGCAGTTACGGGAGGAGCAACACTGAAGCTTTCTTT. Translated, it gives CASSYGRSNTEAFF. Filled out from reference TRBV9 and TRBJ1-1, the complete variable domain reads DSGVTQTPKHLITATGQRVTLRCSPRSGDLSVYWYQQSLDQGLQFLIQYYNGEERAKGNILERFSAQQFPDLHSELNLSSLELGDSALYFCASSYGRSNTEAFFGQGTRLTVV.

The chain uses TRBV4-1 and TRBJ1-3, with TRBD1 matching 7 bases. With 0 bases clipped from V and 7 bases from J, the junction kept 3 bases outside the gene matches. This CDR3 region has 14 residues. Per the germline V gene, CDR1 is MGHRA and CDR2 is YSYEKL. The CDR3 DNA follows: TGCGCCAGCAGCCAAGACCCCAGGGGGAACACCATATATTTT. Protein sequence: CASSQDPRGNTIYF.

The rearrangement joins TRBV7-9 to TRBJ1-2, with D possibly TRBD1 on 5 matching bases. Trimming cost V 3 bases and J 8 bases, with 7 bases left between them. CDR3 size: 11 residues. In germline, CDR1 is SEHNR, CDR2 FQNEAQ (reference sequence). In nucleotides, the CDR3 is TGTGCCAGCAGCTTGGGGCGCGGCTACACCTTC. Amino acid sequence: CASSLGRGYTF.

The genes are TRBV11-3 and TRBJ2-2; possible D gene TRBD2, 7 bases. The V gene lost 5 bases and the J gene lost 5 bases, with 15 bases spanning the gap. Looked up from germline, CDR1 is SGHNT and CDR2 is YENEEA. The CDR3 runs 15 residues. CDR3 loop: CASSNTRGGTGELFF. The CDR3 coding sequence is TGTGCCAGCAGCAACACGAGGGGGGGGACCGGGGAGCTGTTTTTT.

The chain is built from TRBV30 and TRBJ2-5; TRBD2 agrees at 11 bases. The trim removed 0 bases at V and 5 bases at J, leaving 5 bases unmatched. Germline V gives CDR1 GTSNPN, CDR2 SVGIG (reference sequence). This CDR3 spans 15 amino acids. CDR3 sequence (DNA): TGTGCCTGGAGTGTAGTAGCGGGGGGGCTGGAGACCCAGTACTTC. It codes for CAWSVVAGGLETQYF.

V is TRBV2 and J is TRBJ1-1, with D possibly being TRBD1 (5 bases). V was pared by 8 bases and J by 6 bases, with 16 bases between. The CDR3 has 13 residues. Germline V lookup: CDR1 SNHLY, CDR2 FYNNEI. DNA of the CDR3: TGTGCCAGCGGCCTCGGGGGAGGCGCTGAAGCTTTCTTT. It encodes CASGLGGGAEAFF.

The rearrangement joins TRBV25-1 to TRBJ2-2; TRBD2 agrees at 8 bases. V lost 4 bases, J lost 6 bases, and 7 bases stayed unmatched. The CDR3 sequence is 15 residues long. The germline V gene has CDR1 MGHDK and CDR2 SYGVNS. The CDR3 DNA is TGTGCCAGCAGTGTTAGCGGGGCTTATGCCGGGGAGCTGTTTTTT. It specifies CASSVSGAYAGELFF.

The chain recombines TRBV29-1 with TRBJ2-7; TRBD1 aligns across 9 bases. There are 12 residues in the CDR3. Germline trimming cut 6 bases from V and 3 bases from J; bases unmatched to any gene: 3. Per germline, CDR1 SQVTM and CDR2 ANQGSEA. CDR3 coding DNA: TGCAGCGTACCGGGACAGGGCTACGAGCAGTACTTC. It encodes CSVPGQGYEQYF.

The J gene is TRBJ1-4, the V gene TRBV5-4, with D tentatively TRBD1 (5 bases). The CDR3 consists of 14 residues. The V and J ends lost 6 bases and 6 bases respectively, with 15 bases between them. The germline V gene encodes CDR1 SGHNT and CDR2 YYREEE (reference sequence). The CDR3, as DNA: TGTGCCAGCACCGCGGGGGGAGAGGATGAAAAACTGTTTTTT. Translating gives CASTAGGEDEKLFF.

V is TRBV7-9 and J is TRBJ2-7; 7 bases map to TRBD1. Germline V gene sequence: CDR1 SEHNR, CDR2 FQNEAQ (reference sequence). V gave up 5 bases and J gave up 6 bases; unmatched junction bases: 4. The CDR3 totals 12 residues. In nucleotides, the CDR3 is TGTGCCAGCAGCCTAGACAGGGCCGAGCAGTACTTC. This codes for CASSLDRAEQYF. Combining the CDR3 with reference TRBV7-9 and TRBJ2-7 gives the whole variable domain DTGVSQNPRHKITKRGQNVTFRCDPISEHNRLYWYRQTLGQGPEFLTYFQNEAQLEKSRLLSDRFSAERPKGSFSTLEIQRTEQGDSAMYLCASSLDRAEQYFGPGTRLTVT.

CDR3 sequence (DNA): TGTGCCAGCAGCTTGAAGGGTGGGACAGCGTTGCACGAGCAGTACTTC. It yields the protein CASSLKGGTALHEQYF. The V call is TRBV5-8, the J call TRBJ2-7; TRBD1 matches at 7 bases. The CDR3 consists of 16 residues. CDR1 is SGHTS, CDR2 YDEGEE, per germline. V lost 1 base, J lost 5 bases, and 12 bases stayed unmatched.